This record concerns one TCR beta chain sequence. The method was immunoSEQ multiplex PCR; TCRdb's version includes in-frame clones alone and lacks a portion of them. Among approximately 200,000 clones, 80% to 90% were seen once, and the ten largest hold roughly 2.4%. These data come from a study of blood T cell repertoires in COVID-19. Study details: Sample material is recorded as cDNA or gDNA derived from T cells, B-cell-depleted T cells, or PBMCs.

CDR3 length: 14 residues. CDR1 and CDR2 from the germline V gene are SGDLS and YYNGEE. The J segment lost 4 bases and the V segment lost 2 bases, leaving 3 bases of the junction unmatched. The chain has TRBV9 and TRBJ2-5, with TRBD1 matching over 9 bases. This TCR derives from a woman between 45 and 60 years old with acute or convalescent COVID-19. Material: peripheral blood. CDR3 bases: TGTGCCAGCAGCGTCGGACAGGGGAGAGAGACCCAGTACTTC. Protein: CASSVGQGRETQYF.